This TCR beta chain comes out of a study of T cell responses to AZD1222 COVID-19 vaccine. This CDR3 comprises 11 residues. Looked up from germline, CDR1 is DFQATT and CDR2 is SNEGSKA (reference sequence). Repertoires were generated with immunoSEQ multiplex PCR, while TCRdb's copy carries only in-frame clones and drops some. The sample includes around 150,000 clones, around 90% of them seen just once. As for this clone: Its antigen is as yet unknown.

Study-level findings and limits: Reports indicate that nearly half of spike-specific TCRs are directed at unmutated variant regions.

This specimen consisted of peripheral blood, obtained 28 days after the second AZD1222 dose. This clonotype was sampled from an adult who received the AZD1222 COVID-19 vaccine. This chain links TRBV20-1 with TRBJ2-3; no firm D call. The CDR3 DNA follows: TGCAGCCCCGGAAAAACAGATACGCAGTATTTT. This encodes CSPGKTDTQYF.